Each of the 8 T cell receptor beta chains below was sequenced from the same sample in a study of blood T cell repertoires in COVID-19. Produced via immunoSEQ multiplex PCR; TCRdb's table is partial and in-frame only. In the table there are under 150,000 clones, 70% to 80% of which are singletons. Sequencing was done on a sample of peripheral blood. The receptors stem from a woman older than 75 with active or convalescent COVID-19.

The chain employs TRBV2 and TRBJ1-1; 8 positions match TRBD1. CDR1 and CDR2 (germline): SNHLY, FYNNEI. The CDR3 loop spans 14 amino acids. Trimming cost V 7 bases and J 6 bases; bases outside gene matches: 10. CDR3 region: CASTVTGAGAEAFF. In DNA form, the CDR3 reads TGTGCCAGCACTGTGACAGGGGCTGGGGCTGAAGCTTTCTTT.

The chain recombines TRBV7-9 with TRBJ2-2, with 10 positions matching TRBD1. Germline V gene data show CDR1 as SEHNR and CDR2 as FQNEAQ (reference sequence). Germline trimming cut 4 bases from V and 2 bases from J; bases unmatched to any gene: 7. The CDR3 is 17 residues long. Written as DNA, the CDR3 is TGTGCCAGCAGCTCCCGGACAGGGGGATTAAACACCGGGGAGCTGTTTTTT. This sequence encodes CASSSRTGGLNTGELFF.

The chain is built from TRBV7-8 and TRBJ1-5; D unresolved. The CDR3 is made up of 16 amino acids. Per the germline V gene, CDR1 is SGHVS and CDR2 is FQNEAQ. Trimming stripped 4 bases from V and 2 bases from J, with 15 bases between. DNA for the CDR3: TGTGCCAGCAGCTCAAGAGAACTGTATCGCAATCAGCCCCAGCATTTT. This encodes CASSSRELYRNQPQHF.

The chain joins TRBV2 to TRBJ1-2; D gene ambiguous. The CDR3 is made up of 13 amino acids. The germline CDR1 and CDR2 sequences are SNHLY and FYNNEI. The V gene lost 6 bases and the J gene lost 4 bases, with 12 bases spanning the gap. The CDR3 DNA reads TGTGCCAGCAGAAGCGGGGTTATCTATGGCTACACCTTC. Protein: CASRSGVIYGYTF. Variable domain in full (rest from reference TRBV2 and TRBJ1-2): EPEVTQTPSHQVTQMGQEVILRCVPISNHLYFYWYRQILGQKVEFLVSFYNNEISEKSEIFDDQFSVERPDGSNFTLKIRSTKLEDSAMYFCASRSGVIYGYTFGSGTRLTVV.

The J gene is TRBJ2-1, the V gene TRBV28, with D perhaps TRBD1 (6 bases). V was pared by 6 bases and J by 10 bases, with 10 bases between. This CDR3 has 11 residues. Germline V gene lookup returns CDR1 MDHEN and CDR2 SYDVKM. CDR3 bases: TGTGCCAGCAGCATAAGGGGGGAGCAGTTCTTC. It codes for CASSIRGEQFF.

The gene calls are TRBV28 and TRBJ2-2; 8 bases fit TRBD1. Germline CDR1 is MDHEN and CDR2 is SYDVKM. The CDR3 runs 15 residues. The V gene end was trimmed by 6 bases and the J gene end by 6 bases; junction bases not matched to a gene: 9. The CDR3 protein is CASRVTGGSAGELFF. The CDR3 nucleotides read TGTGCCAGCAGAGTTACAGGGGGGTCTGCCGGGGAGCTGTTTTTT.

The CDR3 coding sequence is TGCGCCAGCAGTGGCTCACTAGCGGGGGGGCCAGAGACCCAGTACTTC. This encodes CASSGSLAGGPETQYF. The gene calls are TRBV10-2 and TRBJ2-5, with TRBD2 matching over 13 bases. Germline V gene data show CDR1 as WSHSY and CDR2 as SAAADI. The CDR3 sequence is 16 residues long. J gave up 4 bases and V 4 bases, and 6 bases lay outside the gene matches.

V usage is TRBV19 and J usage is TRBJ1-2; 11 bases line up with TRBD1. There are 17 residues in the CDR3. CDR1 and CDR2 from the germline V gene are LNHDA and SQIVND (reference sequence). V trimming: 4 bases; J trimming: 4 bases; junction bases outside the gene matches: 11. CDR3 residues: CASSTGGQGARGYGYTF. For the CDR3, the DNA is TGTGCCAGTAGTACCGGCGGACAGGGGGCGCGCGGCTATGGCTACACCTTC.